These T cell receptor beta chains were read from a single sample in a study of cytotoxic CD8 clonotypes in ibrutinib-treated CLL. Only in-frame clones appear in the TCRdb table, and some are missing; sequencing was by immunoSEQ multiplex PCR. Counted here are about 200,000 clones, roughly 72% occurring once; the ten biggest clones make up roughly 12%. Sequencing was performed on PBMCs, taken after 24 months of ibrutinib treatment. Receptors originate from a human donor with chronic lymphocytic leukemia. CDR3s include the opening cysteine and the closing phenylalanine or tryptophan. The D gene is left open where the match is weak. Size is stated for part of the rows, as once, few or many counts, or as a class when the clone is expanded.

d_call: -
j_call: TRBJ2-7
clone_size: -
v_call: TRBV7-2
cdr3_nt: TGTGCCAGCAGCCGCGGACACTCCTACGAGCAGTACTTC
cdr3_aa: CASSRGHSYEQYF

d_call: TRBD2
j_call: TRBJ2-7
clone_size: -
v_call: TRBV7-2
cdr3_nt: TGTGCCAGCAGCCCGCGGGGGGACTCCATCTACGAGCAGTACTTC
cdr3_aa: CASSPRGDSIYEQYF

d_call: -
j_call: TRBJ2-7
clone_size: -
v_call: TRBV27
cdr3_nt: TGTGCCAGCAGTTTATCTCCCCTTCTCAGCTGGGGCTCCTACGAGCAGTACTTC
cdr3_aa: CASSLSPLLSWGSYEQYF

d_call: TRBD1
j_call: TRBJ2-1
clone_size: -
v_call: TRBV27
cdr3_nt: TGTGCCAGCACTTCTCGGGACAGAAGTTACAATGAGCAGTTCTTC
cdr3_aa: CASTSRDRSYNEQFF

d_call: TRBD2
j_call: TRBJ2-1
clone_size: -
v_call: TRBV6-4
cdr3_nt: TGTGCCAGCAGTGAGACTAGCGGGACCTACAATGAGCAGTTCTTC
cdr3_aa: CASSETSGTYNEQFF

d_call: -
j_call: TRBJ2-5
clone_size: -
v_call: TRBV6-6
cdr3_nt: TGTGCCAGCAGTTACTCGTCGGGGAGGGAGACCCAGTACTTC
cdr3_aa: CASSYSSGRETQYF

d_call: -
j_call: TRBJ2-7
clone_size: -
v_call: TRBV18
cdr3_nt: TGTGCCAGCTCACCACGAGAGACAGGGCCCTTATCGGGGGACGAGCAGTACTTC
cdr3_aa: CASSPRETGPLSGDEQYF

d_call: TRBD2
j_call: TRBJ2-3
clone_size: few
v_call: TRBV2
cdr3_nt: TGTGCCAGCAGTGGTTGGCGGGAGGGCCGTGGAGATACGCAGTATTTT
cdr3_aa: CASSGWREGRGDTQYF

d_call: TRBD2
j_call: TRBJ2-5
clone_size: -
v_call: TRBV15
cdr3_nt: TGTGCCACCAGTTTGCCGGGACTAGCGGGAGTTCCTGGTTTTTGGGAGACCCAGTACTTC
cdr3_aa: CATSLPGLAGVPGFWETQYF

d_call: -
j_call: TRBJ2-3
clone_size: -
v_call: TRBV5-4
cdr3_nt: TGTGCCAGCAGCTTGGGCAGCCCCTCTAGCACAGATACGCAGTATTTT
cdr3_aa: CASSLGSPSSTDTQYF

d_call: TRBD1
j_call: TRBJ1-2
clone_size: -
v_call: TRBV10-3
cdr3_nt: TGTGCCATCAGTGAGCCGGCTCGGGACAGGGCCCCTGGGTATGGCTACACCTTC
cdr3_aa: CAISEPARDRAPGYGYTF

d_call: -
j_call: TRBJ2-7
clone_size: few
v_call: TRBV20-1
cdr3_nt: TGCAGTGTAGGATGGTACGAGCAGTACTTC
cdr3_aa: CSVGWYEQYF

d_call: -
j_call: TRBJ1-2
clone_size: -
v_call: TRBV2
cdr3_nt: TGTGCCAGCAGTGAGTGGGGGAATGGCTACACCTTC
cdr3_aa: CASSEWGNGYTF

d_call: TRBD1
j_call: TRBJ1-1
clone_size: once
v_call: TRBV29-1
cdr3_nt: TGCAGCGCTCAGACAGGGGTGGTGACTGAAGCTTTCTTT
cdr3_aa: CSAQTGVVTEAFF

d_call: -
j_call: TRBJ1-5
clone_size: -
v_call: TRBV30
cdr3_nt: TGTGCCTGGAGCCCCGATCGGGAGAGCAATCAGCCCCAGCATTTT
cdr3_aa: CAWSPDRESNQPQHF

d_call: TRBD2
j_call: TRBJ2-7
clone_size: -
v_call: TRBV2
cdr3_nt: TGTGCCGGAGCTTTAGCGGGAGGGCCTTACGAGCAGTACTTC
cdr3_aa: CAGALAGGPYEQYF

d_call: TRBD1
j_call: TRBJ1-1
clone_size: few
v_call: TRBV28
cdr3_nt: TGTGCCAGCGGAAAACAGGGGGCTTTAAACACTGAAGCTTTCTTT
cdr3_aa: CASGKQGALNTEAFF

d_call: -
j_call: TRBJ2-2
clone_size: -
v_call: TRBV9
cdr3_nt: TGTGCCAGCAGCGTAGCTGGTGATCCGACCAGATCCGGGGAGCTGTTTTTT
cdr3_aa: CASSVAGDPTRSGELFF

d_call: -
j_call: TRBJ2-7
clone_size: few
v_call: TRBV4-2
cdr3_nt: TGTGCCAGCAGCCAAGATCCAGGGCGCGAGCAGTACTTC
cdr3_aa: CASSQDPGREQYF

d_call: TRBD1
j_call: TRBJ2-3
clone_size: once
v_call: TRBV9
cdr3_nt: TGTGCCAGCAGCGCCTCACAGGGGGGAGTGACAGATACGCAGTATTTT
cdr3_aa: CASSASQGGVTDTQYF

d_call: -
j_call: TRBJ1-2
clone_size: -
v_call: TRBV14
cdr3_nt: TGTGCCAGCAGCCAAAGCCCCCGTCGGAAGGGCTACACCTTC
cdr3_aa: CASSQSPRRKGYTF

d_call: TRBD1
j_call: TRBJ1-1
clone_size: -
v_call: TRBV2
cdr3_nt: TGTGCCAGCAGGACAGGGGGCCCCATGAACACTGAAGCTTTCTTT
cdr3_aa: CASRTGGPMNTEAFF

d_call: TRBD1
j_call: TRBJ1-5
clone_size: -
v_call: TRBV2
cdr3_nt: TGTGCCAGCAGTGAAGTGGGACAGGGGTTTCGGGGCAATCAGCCCCAGCATTTT
cdr3_aa: CASSEVGQGFRGNQPQHF

d_call: -
j_call: TRBJ1-2
clone_size: few
v_call: TRBV18
cdr3_nt: TGTGCCAGCTCACCACCGGTCGGGGCCCATGGCTACACCTTC
cdr3_aa: CASSPPVGAHGYTF

d_call: TRBD1
j_call: TRBJ1-5
clone_size: few
v_call: TRBV4-1
cdr3_nt: TGCGCCAGCAGCCACGAATCGGGACAGGGAGGTCAGCCCCAGCATTTT
cdr3_aa: CASSHESGQGGQPQHF